This TCR beta chain was retrieved from a study of T-cell reconstitution after alpha-beta-depleted transplantation in children. Overall study findings and caveats: The main origin of T-cell counts and diversity one year after transplant was newly produced T cells. Reports say that about two months after transplant, the alpha-beta T cells came out of several hundred graft clones that had expanded. Surviving recipient T cells and thymic progenitors underlay high day-60 TCRbeta diversity in some patients.

This sample's TCRbeta library carried unique molecular identifier barcodes. TCRdb passed the PCR reads through MiXCR, listing each CDR3 protein once. This sample has 4,300 or so distinct CDR3 sequences, with 9.5% to 15% found just once. The germline V gene encodes CDR1 MNHEY and CDR2 SVGAGI. This CDR3 has 16 residues. V lost 2 bases to trimming and J lost 9 bases; unmatched junction nucleotides: 10. This clonotype was found many times. Its specificity is not known. The chain joins TRBV6-5 to TRBJ2-1, with TRBD2 identical over 10 bases. The clonotype originates from a male patient under 10 years old who had a stem cell transplant for acute lymphoblastic leukemia, so the T cells may come from the graft donor. The sample consisted of PBMCs, mostly from graft donor cells, taken 60 days after TCRalphabeta/CD19-depleted stem cell transplant. This chain's CDR3 is CASSYTLKRGGGEQFF. In DNA, the CDR3 is TGTGCCAGCAGTTACACACTCAAGCGGGGGGGCGGTGAGCAGTTCTTC.